The subject of this entry is one TCR beta chain. V dropped 1 base and J dropped 0 bases, with 13 bases sitting between them. Germline V CDR1 and CDR2: MGHRA, YSYEKL. This CDR3 region has 17 residues. The entry originates in a study of cytomegalovirus exposure and HLA in healthy donors. Study-level information: Some 85 million unique TCRs from HLA-typed donors were held in an early data release. For the 300 to 450 genotyped donors, 75% to 90% fell within the Caucasian-associated ancestry cluster.

PCR was performed using 60 Vbeta and 13 Jbeta primers. The protocol was immunoSEQ multiplex PCR, while the TCRdb copy is restricted to in-frame clones and leaves out a portion. This table holds some 150,000 clones, around three quarters found once. This sequence was found in a man younger than 45 in good health and CMV-seropositive. Sequencing was carried out using PBMCs. This chain uses TRBV4-1 with TRBJ1-3; D is unclear. The CDR3 region is CASSQAGPASSGNTIYF. CDR3 sequence (DNA): TGCGCCAGCAGCCAAGCGGGTCCAGCTAGCTCTGGAAACACCATATATTTT.